The clone carrying this TCR beta chain was seen just once. Profiled with immunoSEQ multiplex PCR; TCRdb holds only in-frame clones, not every one. This sample has 150,000 to 200,000 clones; roughly 80% occur once, and the top ten carry 10% to 13%. This record belongs to a study of cytomegalovirus exposure and HLA in healthy donors. Study background: In a later analysis, it was reported that the roughly 120 validation repertoires had been produced on the same platform as the roughly 700 repertoires belonging to the first cohort.

The TCR was taken from a man younger than 40 in good health and CMV-seropositive. The sample consisted of PBMCs.

CDR3 coding DNA: TGTGCCTGGAGTATGGGAGACAGGGGAACTGAAGCTTTCTTT. Its protein product is CAWSMGDRGTEAFF. The V and J genes are TRBV30 and TRBJ1-1; 8 nucleotides match TRBD1. The CDR3 sequence is 14 residues long. V gave up 2 bases and J gave up 5 bases; unmatched junction bases: 7. Germline lookup yields CDR1 GTSNPN and CDR2 SVGIG (reference sequence).